A single sample is the source of the 17 T cell receptor beta chains below, sequenced in a study of yellow fever vaccine responses in identical twins. MiXCR was run by TCRdb on the RT-PCR reads, yielding one entry per CDR3 protein. The sample holds around 20,000 distinct CDR3 sequences; nearly 70% are singletons and the top ten take approximately 2.2%. This specimen was T cells from blood (PBMCs), unsorted or a sorted subset (not recorded which), taken before or after yellow fever vaccination (not recorded which). Every receptor here comes from a woman aged 18-29 years who received the yellow fever vaccine.

This clonotype appeared once. CDR3 bases: TGTGCCGGTGGGACAGGGTACACCGGGGAGCTGTTTTTT. Translation gives CAGGTGYTGELFF. The genes are TRBV2 and TRBJ2-2, with 9 bases aligning to TRBD1. CDR3 length equals 13 residues. With V trimmed by 11 bases and J by 3 bases, 4 bases remained unmatched. Germline-derived CDR1 and CDR2 are SNHLY and FYNNEI.

V and J are TRBV11-3 and TRBJ2-5, with D maybe TRBD2 (5 bases). This CDR3 is built from 13 residues. Trimming took 4 bases from V and 0 from J, leaving 6 bases between them. Germline-derived CDR1 and CDR2 are SGHNT and YENEEA. CDR3 bases: TGTGCCAGCAGCTCCGGGGACCAAGAGACCCAGTACTTC. Its protein product is CASSSGDQETQYF.

The rearrangement joins TRBV13 to TRBJ2-3, with unresolved D. The CDR3 has 10 residues. The V gene lost 6 bases and the J gene lost 5 bases, with 3 bases spanning the gap. Germline-derived CDR1 and CDR2 are PRHDT and FYEKMQ (reference sequence). Here the CDR3 DNA reads TGTGCCAGCAGGGGAGATACGCAGTATTTT. This codes for CASRGDTQYF.

The CDR3 DNA sequence: TGCAGCGTTGATGGGACAGGGTCTGGCTACACCTTC. Translating gives CSVDGTGSGYTF. The rearrangement uses TRBV29-1 and TRBJ1-2; 9 bases match TRBD1. CDR1 is SQVTM and CDR2 is ANQGSEA in the germline V gene. The V and J ends lost 3 bases and 7 bases, in that order; junction bases with no gene match: 3. The CDR3 is 12 amino acids.

The chain is built from TRBV12-3 or TRBV12-4 and TRBJ2-2; D remains unclear. CDR3 length: 12 amino acids. V gave up 5 bases and J gave up 3 bases, with 4 bases separating them. The CDR3 reads CASSRYTGELFF. The CDR3 nucleotides read TGTGCCAGCAGTCGTTACACCGGGGAGCTGTTTTTT.

The chain couples TRBV5-4 to TRBJ2-5; D ambiguous. Germline-derived CDR1 and CDR2 are SGHNT and YYREEE (reference sequence). The CDR3 spans 14 residues. V was clipped by 2 bases and J by 2 bases, with 10 bases between them. The DNA of the CDR3 is TGTGCCAGCAGCTTTTTGCCAGATCAAGAGACCCAGTACTTC. Translated: CASSFLPDQETQYF.

V is TRBV24-1 and J is TRBJ2-3; 7 positions match TRBD2. The CDR3 consists of 14 residues. Germline V gives CDR1 KGHDR, CDR2 SFDVKD. V lost 4 bases and J lost 6; bases outside the gene matches: 6. Written as DNA, the CDR3 is TGTGCCACCAGTGACACGACTAGCTCTGATACGCAGTATTTT. This translates into CATSDTTSSDTQYF.

This chain connects TRBV29-1 to TRBJ1-1, with unresolved D. Trimming left V 8 bases short and J 1 base short, with 8 bases between. Per germline, CDR1 SQVTM and CDR2 ANQGSEA. The CDR3 runs to 11 residues. DNA for the CDR3: TGCAGCTCAGGACGGAACACTGAAGCTTTCTTT. Translated, it gives CSSGRNTEAFF.

The CDR3 loop is CASSLASGYEQYV. The CDR3 nucleotides are TGCGCCAGCAGCTTGGCGTCCGGGTACGAGCAGTACGTC. The chain has TRBV5-1 and TRBJ2-7, with D uncertain. This CDR3 comprises 13 residues. The V end lost 0 bases, the J end lost 4 bases, and 8 bases lay between the germline ends. The germline gives CDR1 SGHRS, CDR2 YFSETQ.

The chain recombines TRBV27 with TRBJ2-1, with TRBD2 identical over 10 bases. Germline CDR1 reads MNHEY; CDR2 reads SMNVEV (reference sequence). The CDR3 is 15 residues long. V shed 6 bases and J 4 bases; nucleotides not matched to a gene: 6. CDR3 nucleotides: TGTGCCAGCAGGCTACTAGCGGGATTTTACAATGAGCAGTTCTTC. Residues: CASRLLAGFYNEQFF.

This chain uses TRBV19 with TRBJ1-1, with no clear D. Trimming pared 3 bases from V and 3 bases from J, leaving 14 bases between. The CDR3 spans 15 residues. CDR1 and CDR2 (germline): LNHDA, SQIVND (reference sequence). The CDR3 DNA reads as TGTGCCAGTAGTATTTATCGAGGGAGGGACACTGAAGCTTTCTTT. Its translation is CASSIYRGRDTEAFF.

The V gene is TRBV18, the J gene TRBJ2-7, with D hard to call. Per the germline V gene, CDR1 is KGHSH and CDR2 is LQKENI. The CDR3 extends over 17 amino acids. V lost 3 bases and J 2 bases, leaving 20 bases between the germline ends. In DNA form, the CDR3 reads TGTGCCAGCTCACCCACCATGCCGGAGAGTCTTGCCTACGAGCAGTACTTC. This codes for CASSPTMPESLAYEQYF.

V usage is TRBV20-1 and J usage is TRBJ2-7, with 7 bases that match TRBD2. Germline trimming cut 1 base from V and 0 bases from J; bases unmatched to any gene: 0. The germline V gene has CDR1 DFQATT and CDR2 SNEGSKA (reference sequence). The CDR3 has 13 amino acids. CDR3 sequence: CSARAGGSYEQYV. CDR3 sequence (DNA): TGCAGTGCTAGAGCGGGGGGCTCCTACGAGCAGTACGTC.

The chain carries TRBV19 and TRBJ2-7; 13 bases match TRBD2. V dropped 5 bases and J dropped 3; count of bases not matched to a gene: 4. The CDR3 covers 15 residues. Germline V gene lookup returns CDR1 LNHDA and CDR2 SQIVND (reference sequence). The CDR3 DNA follows: TGTGCCAGTAGTGACCGGACTAGCGGGAGCTACGAGCAGTACTTC. Protein product: CASSDRTSGSYEQYF.

The chain is built from TRBV29-1 and TRBJ1-2; no reliable D call. Between the trimmed V and J ends, which lost 3 bases and 2 bases, there was a span of 10 bases. The germline gives CDR1 SQVTM, CDR2 ANQGSEA. The CDR3 sequence is 13 residues long. Written as DNA, the CDR3 is TGCAGCGTTGACAAGAATATCAACTATGGCTACACCTTC. It encodes CSVDKNINYGYTF.

This clonotype has just a few counts. The chain links TRBV5-4 to TRBJ2-7; D gene ambiguous. CDR3 length: 12 amino acids. CDR1 is SGHNT and CDR2 is YYREEE in the germline V gene (reference sequence). V lost 0 bases to trimming and J lost 4 bases, with 5 bases between them. The CDR3 region is CASSLGYYEQYF. The CDR3 region has the DNA TGTGCCAGCAGCTTGGGGTATTACGAGCAGTACTTC.

This sequence joins TRBV12-3 or TRBV12-4 and TRBJ1-1; unclear D gene. This CDR3 has 16 residues. Trimming took 6 bases from V and 3 from J, leaving 20 bases between them. The CDR3 loop reads CASRGGPLRSDTEAFF. CDR3 coding DNA: TGTGCCAGCAGGGGAGGGCCTCTTCGAAGTGACACTGAAGCTTTCTTT.